The next 27 T cell receptor beta chains were all read from a single sample in a study of blood T cell repertoires in COVID-19. Clones were sequenced by immunoSEQ multiplex PCR, and TCRdb holds only the in-frame ones, with some missing. The sample yields 75,000 to 85,000 clones, 80% to 90% seen once. Sequences were obtained from peripheral blood. The receptor source for this set is a human donor in a cohort sampled during active COVID-19.

V and J are TRBV19 and TRBJ2-5; TRBD2 aligns across 12 bases. The V gene's germline CDR1 is LNHDA and CDR2 SQIVND (reference sequence). CDR3 length: 16 amino acids. J was trimmed by 6 bases and V by 6 bases; bases with no gene match: 11. The CDR3 coding sequence is TGTGCCAGTAGCGAGCGCCTAGCGGGAGGGTGGAAGACCCAGTACTTC. It encodes CASSERLAGGWKTQYF.

In DNA, the CDR3 is TGCGCCAGCGGTCGGGGGGGTAAAGATACGCAGTATTTT. Translation gives CASGRGGKDTQYF. This chain connects TRBV5-1 to TRBJ2-3; TRBD2 agrees at 8 bases. CDR1 SGHRS and CDR2 YFSETQ come from the germline V gene. This CDR3 region has 13 residues. With 7 bases clipped from V and 5 bases from J, the junction kept 6 bases outside the gene matches. Full variable domain (outside the CDR3, taken from reference TRBV5-1 and TRBJ2-3): KAGVTQTPRYLIKTRGQQVTLSCSPISGHRSVSWYQQTPGQGLQFLFEYFSETQRNKGNFPGRFSGRQFSNSRSEMNVSTLELGDSALYLCASGRGGKDTQYFGPGTRLTVL.

J is TRBJ1-4 and V is TRBV3-1 (or the pseudogene TRBV3-2); perhaps TRBD1 as D (5 bases). V gave up 3 bases and J gave up 8 bases, with 13 bases separating them. The length of the CDR3 is 14 residues. Per germline, CDR1 LGHDT and CDR2 YNNKEL (reference sequence). The CDR3 protein is CASSQTRGGEKLFF. The CDR3 DNA reads as TGTGCCAGCAGCCAGACGAGGGGAGGCGAAAAACTGTTTTTT.

V and J are TRBV7-9 and TRBJ1-4; D possibly corresponds to TRBD1 (5 bases). V gave up 1 base and J gave up 0 bases, with 9 bases separating them. The CDR3 runs 16 residues. Germline CDR1 is SEHNR and CDR2 is FQNEAQ (reference sequence). The CDR3 protein is CASSLVSGTTNEKLFF. DNA of the CDR3: TGTGCCAGCAGCTTAGTGTCAGGGACAACTAATGAAAAACTGTTTTTT.

The chain combines TRBV11-2 with TRBJ2-7; D gene uncertain. The V gene lost 1 base and the J gene lost 3 bases, with 7 bases spanning the gap. The CDR3 has 13 amino acids. Germline loops: CDR1 SGHAT, CDR2 FQNNGV. The CDR3 region is CASSLGLNYEQYF. CDR3 DNA: TGTGCCAGCAGCTTAGGCCTAAACTACGAGCAGTACTTC.

This chain connects TRBV7-2 to TRBJ1-5, with 7 bases identical to TRBD1. This CDR3 contains 12 residues. Germline lookup yields CDR1 SGHTA and CDR2 FQGNSA. V gave up 4 bases and J gave up 9 bases; unmatched junction bases: 3. As DNA, the CDR3 is TGTGCCAGCAGCTCCAGGGGGTGGCCCCAGCATTTT. Translation gives CASSSRGWPQHF.

The chain uses TRBV11-2 and TRBJ2-5, with TRBD2 matching over 13 bases. V dropped 3 bases and J dropped 3; count of bases not matched to a gene: 1. The CDR3 sequence is 15 residues long. CDR1 is SGHAT and CDR2 is FQNNGV in the germline V gene. CDR3 in amino acids: CASSFTSGREETQYF. In nucleotides, the CDR3 is TGTGCCAGCAGCTTCACTAGCGGGAGGGAAGAGACCCAGTACTTC.

The chain combines TRBV7-6 with TRBJ2-7; TRBD1 aligns across 8 bases. The CDR3 loop spans 13 amino acids. With 5 bases clipped from V and 4 bases from J, the junction kept 4 bases outside the gene matches. The germline V gene has CDR1 SGHVS and CDR2 FNYEAQ. CDR3 amino acids: CASSPRDRYEQYF. The CDR3 DNA reads TGTGCCAGCAGCCCGCGGGACAGGTACGAGCAGTACTTC.

This sequence joins TRBV18 and TRBJ1-2, with TRBD1 matching over 10 bases. This CDR3 is built from 14 residues. V shed 5 bases and J 4 bases; nucleotides not matched to a gene: 4. Germline-derived CDR1 and CDR2 are KGHSH and LQKENI. CDR3 sequence: CASSSGTGAYGYTF. The CDR3 DNA sequence: TGTGCCAGCTCATCAGGGACAGGGGCCTATGGCTACACCTTC.

The genes are TRBV21-1 and TRBJ1-6. TRBV21-1 constitutes a pseudogene. This CDR3 spans 18 amino acids. The DNA for the CDR3 is TGTGCCAGCAGCAAAAGAGGGTGGGAGGGAGGCCTTAAATCACCCCTCCACTTT. Its protein product is CASSKRGWEGGLKSPLHF.

The gene calls are TRBV6-5 and TRBJ2-7; D remains ambiguous. Germline CDR1 is MNHEY and CDR2 is SVGAGI. The V end was cut by 3 bases, the J end by 6 bases, with 9 bases between. The CDR3 spans 12 residues. The CDR3 region has the DNA TGTGCCAGCAGTTATCCCGGGTCCGAGCAGTACTTC. This codes for CASSYPGSEQYF.

In this sample, this clone turned up once. V usage is TRBV5-1 and J usage is TRBJ2-1, with D possibly TRBD1 on 5 matching bases. The germline V gene has CDR1 SGHRS and CDR2 YFSETQ. The ends were cut back, 5 bases at V and 3 bases at J, with 15 bases in the middle. This CDR3 region has 15 residues. DNA for the CDR3: TGCGCCAGCAGTCGGACAAAGACCAACTACAATGAGCAGTTCTTC. Protein: CASSRTKTNYNEQFF.

The sample holds a few counts of this clone. V usage is TRBV4-1 and J usage is TRBJ2-3; 9 nucleotides align to TRBD2. Germline V lookup: CDR1 MGHRA, CDR2 YSYEKL. With 0 bases clipped from V and 14 bases from J, the junction kept 6 bases outside the gene matches. This CDR3 comprises 13 residues. CDR3 sequence (DNA): TGCGCCAGCAGCCAAGATGAAGTAGCGGGAGCGTATTTT. It is translated as CASSQDEVAGAYF.

This chain joins TRBV7-2 and TRBJ2-5; 12 nucleotides align to TRBD2. Germline CDR1 SGHTA, CDR2 FQGNSA. CDR3 length equals 15 residues. V shed 1 base and J 13 bases; nucleotides not matched to a gene: 10. This CDR3 reads CASSLVGEASGGVYF. The CDR3 DNA is TGTGCCAGCAGCTTAGTAGGCGAGGCTAGCGGGGGGGTGTACTTC.

The chain carries TRBV6-4 and TRBJ2-3; 7 bases line up with TRBD2. The CDR3 contains 15 residues. Germline-derived CDR1 and CDR2 are MRHNA and SNTAGT. The V segment lost 2 bases and the J segment 3 bases; nucleotides outside the gene matches: 5. CDR3 residues: CASSDRGVRTDTQYF. The CDR3 region has the DNA TGTGCCAGCAGTGACCGGGGGGTTCGGACAGATACGCAGTATTTT.

CDR3 sequence: CAWSVGQGRIGANVLTF. CDR3 DNA sequence: TGTGCCTGGAGTGTCGGACAGGGGAGGATTGGGGCCAACGTCCTGACTTTC. The gene calls are TRBV30 and TRBJ2-6, with 9 bases lining up with TRBD1. V was pared by 0 bases and J by 3 bases, with 6 bases of the junction left unmatched. In germline, CDR1 is GTSNPN, CDR2 SVGIG (reference sequence). The CDR3 has 17 amino acids.

The J gene is TRBJ2-3, the V gene TRBV4-1; possibly TRBD1 for D (5 bases). The CDR3 extends over 13 amino acids. Germline assignment: CDR1 MGHRA and CDR2 YSYEKL. Trimming removed 4 bases from V and 4 bases from J, with 9 bases in between. The CDR3 reads CASSPTGADTQYF. CDR3 bases: TGCGCCAGCAGCCCAACAGGTGCAGATACGCAGTATTTT.

The chain links TRBV4-1 to TRBJ1-5; tentatively, D is TRBD1 (5 bases). The CDR3 is 18 residues long. Trimming shortened V by 4 bases and J by 0 bases, and 19 bases separated the two germline ends. The germline V gene has CDR1 MGHRA and CDR2 YSYEKL. This CDR3 is CASSPTRLLGGSNQPQHF. As DNA, the CDR3 is TGCGCCAGCAGCCCCACCAGGCTTTTGGGGGGTAGCAATCAGCCCCAGCATTTT.

This chain connects TRBV18 to TRBJ2-1; TRBD2 matches at 10 bases. V lost 6 bases, J lost 9 bases, and 11 bases stayed unmatched. Germline V gene sequence: CDR1 KGHSH, CDR2 LQKENI. This CDR3 region has 15 residues. Written as DNA, the CDR3 is TGTGCCAGCTCGCCTTCTAGCGGGAGCCCCCGTGAGCAGTTCTTC. It yields the protein CASSPSSGSPREQFF.

The chain is built from TRBV29-1 and TRBJ2-1; D is undetermined. V was cut by 3 bases and J by 10 bases, with 7 bases left in between. CDR3 length equals 10 residues. In germline, CDR1 is SQVTM, CDR2 ANQGSEA. The CDR3 protein is CSVDAGEQFF. DNA for the CDR3: TGCAGCGTTGATGCAGGAGAGCAGTTCTTC.

The chain uses TRBV9 and TRBJ2-5; TRBD1 aligns across 9 bases. The germline V gene encodes CDR1 SGDLS and CDR2 YYNGEE. V lost 0 bases to trimming and J lost 4 bases; unmatched junction nucleotides: 7. The CDR3 covers 16 residues. In DNA form, the CDR3 reads TGTGCCAGCAGCGTAGGGGACAGGGAGGCGAGAGAGACCCAGTACTTC. Protein: CASSVGDREARETQYF.

The J gene is TRBJ2-2, the V gene TRBV28, with D possibly being TRBD1 (5 bases). The CDR3 spans 15 residues. V was trimmed by 2 bases and J by 0 bases, leaving 7 bases between them. Germline CDR1 reads MDHEN; CDR2 reads SYDVKM. The DNA for the CDR3 is TGTGCCAGCAGTTTAAGGGGCCCGAACACCGGGGAGCTGTTTTTT. Translated: CASSLRGPNTGELFF.

This chain links TRBV9 with TRBJ1-5; 8 nucleotides match TRBD1. Germline V gene lookup returns CDR1 SGDLS and CDR2 YYNGEE. The CDR3 is 16 amino acids. V lost 4 bases to trimming and J lost 0 bases; unmatched junction nucleotides: 6. Here the CDR3 DNA reads TGTGCCAGCAGCCTTGGGACAGGTGATAGCAATCAGCCCCAGCATTTT. It translates to CASSLGTGDSNQPQHF. The variable domain in full, with the rest retrieved from reference TRBV9 and TRBJ1-5, is DSGVTQTPKHLITATGQRVTLRCSPRSGDLSVYWYQQSLDQGLQFLIQYYNGEERAKGNILERFSAQQFPDLHSELNLSSLELGDSALYFCASSLGTGDSNQPQHFGDGTRLSIL.

This clone was observed a handful of times. The rearrangement uses TRBV10-3 and TRBJ2-2; 9 nucleotides line up with TRBD1. The CDR3 totals 15 residues. The V segment lost 6 bases and the J segment 4 bases; nucleotides outside the gene matches: 6. Germline V gene sequence: CDR1 ENHRY, CDR2 SYGVKD. In DNA, the CDR3 is TGTGCCATCAGCGAGGACAGGGGCCGCACCGGGGAGCTGTTTTTT. This sequence encodes CAISEDRGRTGELFF.

V gene TRBV18 combines with J gene TRBJ1-6; D possibly corresponds to TRBD1 (6 bases). Germline V CDR1 and CDR2: KGHSH, LQKENI. Trimming left V 3 bases short and J 6 bases short, with 15 bases between. The CDR3 contains 16 residues. The chain's CDR3 is CASSPGSTGSNSPLHF. The CDR3 nucleotides are TGTGCCAGCTCACCTGGTAGTACAGGGAGTAATTCACCCCTCCACTTT.

V gene TRBV5-1 combines with J gene TRBJ1-6; TRBD1 agrees at 8 bases. The CDR3 sequence is 22 residues long. Germline values: CDR1 SGHRS, CDR2 YFSETQ. V shed 0 bases and J 3 bases; nucleotides not matched to a gene: 20. DNA of the CDR3: TGCGCCAGCAGCTTGGCGCCGTCGGACAGGGTGATAGAAGGGAGCTATAATTCACCCCTCCACTTT. It translates to CASSLAPSDRVIEGSYNSPLHF.

This rearrangement joins TRBV4-1 to TRBJ2-1; 9 positions agree with TRBD2. There are 17 residues in the CDR3. From germline, CDR1 is MGHRA and CDR2 YSYEKL. The J segment lost 7 bases and the V segment lost 1 base, leaving 11 bases of the junction unmatched. The CDR3 sequence is CASSQGRRAGGRNEQFF. For the CDR3, the DNA is TGCGCCAGCAGCCAAGGTCGACGAGCGGGAGGTAGAAATGAGCAGTTCTTC.